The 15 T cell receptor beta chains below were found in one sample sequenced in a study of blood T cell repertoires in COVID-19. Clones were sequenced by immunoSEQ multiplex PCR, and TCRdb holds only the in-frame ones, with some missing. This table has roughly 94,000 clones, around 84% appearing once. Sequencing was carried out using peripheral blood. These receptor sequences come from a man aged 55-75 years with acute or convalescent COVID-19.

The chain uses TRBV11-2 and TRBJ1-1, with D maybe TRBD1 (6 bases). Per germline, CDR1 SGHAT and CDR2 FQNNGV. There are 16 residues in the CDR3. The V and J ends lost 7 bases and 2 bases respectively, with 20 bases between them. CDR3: CASTNTVGQKNTEAFF. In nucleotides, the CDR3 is TGTGCCAGCACCAACACCGTCGGACAGAAAAACACTGAAGCTTTCTTT.

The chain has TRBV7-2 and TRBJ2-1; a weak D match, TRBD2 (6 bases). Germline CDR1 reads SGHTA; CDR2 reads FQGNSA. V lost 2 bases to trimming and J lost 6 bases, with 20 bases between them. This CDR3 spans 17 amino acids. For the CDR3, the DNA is TGTGCCAGCAGCTTACCGAGGAGACTAGGAATGGCCAATGAGCAGTTCTTC. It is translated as CASSLPRRLGMANEQFF.

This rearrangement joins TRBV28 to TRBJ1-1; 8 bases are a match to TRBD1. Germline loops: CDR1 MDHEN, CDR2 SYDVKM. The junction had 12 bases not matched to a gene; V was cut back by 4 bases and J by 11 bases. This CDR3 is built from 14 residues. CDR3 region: CASSSGQERGVAFF. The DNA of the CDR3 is TGTGCCAGCAGTTCGGGACAGGAAAGAGGGGTGGCTTTCTTT.

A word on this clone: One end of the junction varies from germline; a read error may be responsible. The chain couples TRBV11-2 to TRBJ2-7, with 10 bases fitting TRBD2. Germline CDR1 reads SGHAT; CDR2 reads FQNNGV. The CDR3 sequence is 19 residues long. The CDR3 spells CASSLLWASGGSRSSEQYF. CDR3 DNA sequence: TGTGCCAGCAGCTTATTGTGGGCTAGCGGGGGCTCCCGCTCCTCCGAGCAGTACTTC.

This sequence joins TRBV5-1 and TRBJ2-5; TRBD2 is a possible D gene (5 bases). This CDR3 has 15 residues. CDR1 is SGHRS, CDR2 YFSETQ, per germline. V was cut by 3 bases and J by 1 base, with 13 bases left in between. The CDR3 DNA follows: TGCGCCAGCAGCTCCGGGGTGGTCCCCCAAGAGACCCAGTACTTC. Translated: CASSSGVVPQETQYF. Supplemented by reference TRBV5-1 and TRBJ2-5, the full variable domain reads KAGVTQTPRYLIKTRGQQVTLSCSPISGHRSVSWYQQTPGQGLQFLFEYFSETQRNKGNFPGRFSGRQFSNSRSEMNVSTLELGDSALYLCASSSGVVPQETQYFGPGTRLLVL.

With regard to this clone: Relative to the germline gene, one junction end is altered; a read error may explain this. The CDR3 DNA reads as TGTGCCAGCAGACACCGGGACAGGGAGATCTTT. Protein product: CASRHRDREIF. The V gene is TRBV25-1, the J gene TRBJ1-6; 9 bases are a match to TRBD1. The CDR3 is 11 amino acids. Germline values: CDR1 MGHDK, CDR2 SYGVNS.

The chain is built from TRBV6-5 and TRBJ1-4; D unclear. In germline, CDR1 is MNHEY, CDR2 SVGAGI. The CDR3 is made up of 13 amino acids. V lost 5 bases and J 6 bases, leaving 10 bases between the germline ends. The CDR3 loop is CASSTFFDEKLFF. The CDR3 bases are TGTGCCAGCAGTACATTTTTTGATGAAAAACTGTTTTTT.

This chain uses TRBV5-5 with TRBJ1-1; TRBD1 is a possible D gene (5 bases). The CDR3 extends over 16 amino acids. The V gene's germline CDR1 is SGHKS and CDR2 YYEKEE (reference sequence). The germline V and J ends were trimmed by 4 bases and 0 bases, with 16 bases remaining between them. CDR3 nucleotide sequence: TGTGCCAGCAGCGCCTCAGCTTGGGGCTTGAACACTGAAGCTTTCTTT. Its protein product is CASSASAWGLNTEAFF.

CDR3 in amino acids: CASSPRTGGTGELFF. The CDR3, as DNA: TGTGCCAGCAGCCCCCGGACAGGGGGCACCGGGGAGCTGTTTTTT. V and J are TRBV6-6 and TRBJ2-2; 10 nucleotides match TRBD1. The junction had 5 bases not matched to a gene; V was cut back by 6 bases and J by 4 bases. The CDR3 contains 15 residues. The germline V gene has CDR1 MNHNY and CDR2 SVGAGI (reference sequence).

The CDR3 DNA sequence: TGTGCCAGCAGTTACTCAGGGACAGGGGAAAACATTCAGTACTTC. It encodes CASSYSGTGENIQYF. This chain uses TRBV6-5 with TRBJ2-4, with 10 bases lining up with TRBD1. V shed 0 bases and J 5 bases; nucleotides not matched to a gene: 1. CDR3 size: 15 residues. The germline V gene has CDR1 MNHEY and CDR2 SVGAGI.

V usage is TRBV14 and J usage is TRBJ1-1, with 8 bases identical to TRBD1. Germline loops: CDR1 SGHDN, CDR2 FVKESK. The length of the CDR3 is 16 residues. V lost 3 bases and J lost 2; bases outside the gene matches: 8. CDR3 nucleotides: TGTGCCAGCAGCCAGAGGAAGACAGGGGTTAACACTGAAGCTTTCTTT. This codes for CASSQRKTGVNTEAFF.

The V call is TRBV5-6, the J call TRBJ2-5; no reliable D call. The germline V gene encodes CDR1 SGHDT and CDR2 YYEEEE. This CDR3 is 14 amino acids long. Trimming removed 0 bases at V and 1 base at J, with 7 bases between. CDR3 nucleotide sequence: TGTGCCAGCAGCTTGGATCTCAGCCAAGAGACCCAGTACTTC. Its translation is CASSLDLSQETQYF.

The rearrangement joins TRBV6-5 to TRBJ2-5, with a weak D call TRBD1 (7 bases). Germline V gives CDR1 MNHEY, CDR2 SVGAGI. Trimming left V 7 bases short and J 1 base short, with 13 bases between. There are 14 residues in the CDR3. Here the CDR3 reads CASTQGDFQETQYF. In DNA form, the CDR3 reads TGTGCCAGCACCCAGGGGGACTTCCAAGAGACCCAGTACTTC.

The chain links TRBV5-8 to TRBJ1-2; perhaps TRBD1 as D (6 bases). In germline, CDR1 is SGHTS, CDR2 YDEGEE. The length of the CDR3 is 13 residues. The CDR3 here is CAPRGRGYYGYTF. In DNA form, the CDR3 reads TGTGCTCCCAGAGGGAGGGGGTACTATGGCTACACCTTC.

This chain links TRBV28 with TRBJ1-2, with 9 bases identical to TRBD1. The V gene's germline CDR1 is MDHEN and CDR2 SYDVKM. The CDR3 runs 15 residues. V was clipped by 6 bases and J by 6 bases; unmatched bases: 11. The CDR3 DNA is TGTGCCAGCAGCTCGGGACAGGGATTTAGGGATGGCTACACCTTC. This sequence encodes CASSSGQGFRDGYTF.